This TCR beta chain stems from a study of control samples from healthy donors and cancer patients. Method: immunoSEQ multiplex PCR; TCRdb's copy keeps in-frame clones and lacks some. The sample consists of about 100,000 clones, approximately 84% of them appearing once. The receptor was derived from a woman aged 45-65 years in good health. The specimen sequenced was blood.

The CDR3 DNA follows: TGTGCCAGCTCACCACCGATAGGGGGCAATTTGAGGACTGGCTACACCTTC. Its protein product is CASSPPIGGNLRTGYTF. V gene TRBV18 combines with J gene TRBJ1-2, with 7 bases that match TRBD1. Per the germline V gene, CDR1 is KGHSH and CDR2 is LQKENI. CDR3 size: 17 residues. The V and J ends lost 0 bases and 7 bases, in that order; junction bases with no gene match: 14. Full variable domain (remainder filled in from reference TRBV18 and TRBJ1-2): NAGVMQNPRHLVRRRGQEARLRCSPMKGHSHVYWYRQLPEEGLKFMVYLQKENIIDESGMPKERFSAEFPKEGPSILRIQQVVRGDSAAYFCASSPPIGGNLRTGYTFGSGTRLTVV.